This entry describes one T cell receptor beta chain. From RNA, the CDR3 regions of TCR beta chains were amplified and sequenced. A first-round RT-PCR used HTBI primers, followed by a second-round multiplex PCR. TCRdb reprocessed the multiplex PCR reads via MiXCR and lists one record per CDR3 protein. The repertoire consists of 900,000 to 1,200,000 distinct CDR3 sequences, with roughly two fifths occurring once and the leading ten covering 8.5% to 14%. The length of the CDR3 is 13 residues. Germline CDR1 is DFQATT and CDR2 is SNEGSKA (reference sequence). V lost 5 bases and J 3 bases, leaving 14 bases between the germline ends. This record belongs to a study of Graves' ophthalmopathy and Graves' hyperthyroidism.

The receptor was isolated from an adult man with Graves' hyperthyroidism. Material for sequencing was peripheral blood or thyroid tissue (not recorded which). The chain couples TRBV20-1 to TRBJ2-7, with a possible D match to TRBD1 (5 bases). DNA for the CDR3: TGCAGTGCTGCGGACCAGGGCTACTACGAGCAGTACTTC. It translates to CSAADQGYYEQYF.